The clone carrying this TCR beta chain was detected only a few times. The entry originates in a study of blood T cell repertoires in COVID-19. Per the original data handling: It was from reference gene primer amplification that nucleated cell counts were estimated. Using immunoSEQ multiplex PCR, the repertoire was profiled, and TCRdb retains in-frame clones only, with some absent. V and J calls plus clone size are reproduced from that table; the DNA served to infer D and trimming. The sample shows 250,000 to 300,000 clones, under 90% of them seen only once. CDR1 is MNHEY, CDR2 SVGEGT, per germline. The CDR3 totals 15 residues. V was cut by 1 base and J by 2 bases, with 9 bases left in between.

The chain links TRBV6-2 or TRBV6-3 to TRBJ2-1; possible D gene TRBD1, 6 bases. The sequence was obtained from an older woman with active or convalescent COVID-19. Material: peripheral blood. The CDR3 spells CASSYLTGAYNEQFF. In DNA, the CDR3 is TGTGCCAGCAGTTACTTGACAGGAGCCTACAATGAGCAGTTCTTC.